This T cell receptor (beta chain) appears in the sequencing data of a study of metastatic and nonmetastatic thyroid tumors (dated by TCRdb to the early 2020s). In terms of the full investigation: Repertoires from peripheral blood and from tumor or nodule tissue samples of malignant and benign thyroid patients were compared. Beyond this particular receptor, the publication reports: TCR beta diversity was reported as significantly higher in malignant tumors than in benign nodules, in both blood and tumor samples.

Clipping removes 0 bases from V and 4 bases from J, with 9 as the unmatched junction base count. The germline V gene (reference sequence) supplies CDR1 DFQATT and CDR2 SNEGSKA. Its CDR3 holds 16 amino acids, cysteine through phenylalanine. Of the read, only the CDR3 DNA is kept; its 48 bases are in frame from base 1. Receptors were amplified or captured by PCR. The sequencing machine was an Illumina HiSeq 4000. High-throughput sequencing was used to profile the TCR beta-chain CDR3 region of every patient. On the authors' methods: The researchers built a classifier to tell apart papillary thyroid cancer patients with distant metastasis, based on CDR3 differences among clinicopathological groups. The Shannon index was used to measure repertoire diversity, and the Morisita-Horn index was used to measure how similar tumor and blood repertoires were. TCRdb itself trimmed the public reads at Q25 with fastp, ran MiXCR and retained productive beta chains. TCRdb, rather than the study authors, made the V and J calls. The sample contains around 23,000 clones, about a quarter of them found a single time. The ten largest make up about 5.5% of the sample.

None of the patients had been given any treatment before thyroid surgery. The study retrospectively analysed patient clinical samples collected from about 2011 to 2018 using T-cell receptor beta sequencing. This clone showed up many times. This receptor's antigen is unknown. The sample holds no much larger clone one base away, and base qualities are not on file. The TCR originated in a female donor with papillary thyroid cancer or a benign thyroid nodule (not recorded which). Some clones in this sample may be carry-over from other donors' samples. Input material: tumor tissue. Recombination linked TRBV20-1 to TRBJ1-2, with 9 middle bases fitting TRBD1. The DNA is TGCAGTGCTAGAGAGACGGGGGACAGGGACCTCTATGGCTACACCTTC. Translated, this gives CSARETGDRDLYGYTF.